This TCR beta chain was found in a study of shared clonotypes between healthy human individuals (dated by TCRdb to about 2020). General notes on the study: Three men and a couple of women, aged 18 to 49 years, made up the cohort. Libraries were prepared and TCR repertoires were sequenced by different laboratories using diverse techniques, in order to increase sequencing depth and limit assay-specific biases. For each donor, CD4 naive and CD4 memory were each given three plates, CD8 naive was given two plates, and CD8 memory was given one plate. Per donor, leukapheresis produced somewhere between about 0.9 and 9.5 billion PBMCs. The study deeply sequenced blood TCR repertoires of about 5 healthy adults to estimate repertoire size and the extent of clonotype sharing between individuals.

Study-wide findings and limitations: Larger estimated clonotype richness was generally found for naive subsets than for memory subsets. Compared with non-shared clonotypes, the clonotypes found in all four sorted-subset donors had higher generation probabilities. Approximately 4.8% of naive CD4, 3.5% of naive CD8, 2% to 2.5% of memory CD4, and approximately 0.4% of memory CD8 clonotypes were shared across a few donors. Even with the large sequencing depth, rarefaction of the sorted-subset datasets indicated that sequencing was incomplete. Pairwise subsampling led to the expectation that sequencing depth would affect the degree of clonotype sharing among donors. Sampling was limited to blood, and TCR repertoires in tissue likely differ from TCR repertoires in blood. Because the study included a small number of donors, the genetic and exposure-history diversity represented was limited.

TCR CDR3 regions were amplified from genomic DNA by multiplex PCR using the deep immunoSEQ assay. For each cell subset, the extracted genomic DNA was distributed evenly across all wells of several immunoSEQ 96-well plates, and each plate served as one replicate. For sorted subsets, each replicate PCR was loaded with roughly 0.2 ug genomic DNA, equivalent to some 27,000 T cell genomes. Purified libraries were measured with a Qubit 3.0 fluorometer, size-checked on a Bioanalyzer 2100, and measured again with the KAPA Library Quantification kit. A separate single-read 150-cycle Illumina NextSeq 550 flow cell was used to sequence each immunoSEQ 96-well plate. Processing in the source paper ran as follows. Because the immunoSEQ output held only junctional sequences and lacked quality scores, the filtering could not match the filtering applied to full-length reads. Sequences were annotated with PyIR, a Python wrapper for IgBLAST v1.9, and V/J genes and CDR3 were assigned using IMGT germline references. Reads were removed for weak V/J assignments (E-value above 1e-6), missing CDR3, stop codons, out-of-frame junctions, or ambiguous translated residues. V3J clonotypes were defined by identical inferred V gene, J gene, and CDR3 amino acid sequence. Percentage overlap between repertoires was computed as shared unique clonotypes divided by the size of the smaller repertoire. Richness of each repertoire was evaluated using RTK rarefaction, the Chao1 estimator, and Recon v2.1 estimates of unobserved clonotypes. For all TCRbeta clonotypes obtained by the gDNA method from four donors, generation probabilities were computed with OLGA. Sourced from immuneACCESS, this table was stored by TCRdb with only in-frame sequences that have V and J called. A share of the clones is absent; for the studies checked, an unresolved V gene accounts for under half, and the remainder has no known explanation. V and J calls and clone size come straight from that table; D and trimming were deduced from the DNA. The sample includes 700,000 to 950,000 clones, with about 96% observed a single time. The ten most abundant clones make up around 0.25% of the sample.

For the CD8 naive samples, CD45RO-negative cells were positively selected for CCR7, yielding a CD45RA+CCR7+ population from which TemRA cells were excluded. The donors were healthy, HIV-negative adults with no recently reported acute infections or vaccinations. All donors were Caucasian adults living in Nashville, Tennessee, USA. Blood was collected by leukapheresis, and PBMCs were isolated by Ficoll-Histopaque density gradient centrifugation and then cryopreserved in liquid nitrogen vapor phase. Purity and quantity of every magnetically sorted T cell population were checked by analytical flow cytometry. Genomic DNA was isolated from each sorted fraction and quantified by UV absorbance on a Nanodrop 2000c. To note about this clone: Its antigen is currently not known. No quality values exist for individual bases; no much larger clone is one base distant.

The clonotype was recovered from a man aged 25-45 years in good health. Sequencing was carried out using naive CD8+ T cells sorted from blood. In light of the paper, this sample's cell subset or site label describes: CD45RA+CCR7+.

This receptor carries the CDR3 CASSMYLAEPYNEQFF. The DNA sequence reads TGTGCCAGTAGTATGTACCTAGCGGAGCCCTACAATGAGCAGTTCTTC. This chain joins TRBV19 to TRBJ2-1, with TRBD2 identical over 7 junction bases. CDR1 and CDR2 are drawn from the germline V gene (reference sequence): LNHDA, SQIVND. From cysteine to phenylalanine, the CDR3 is 16 amino acids long. The CDR3 DNA has 48 bases and is translated from base 1. At the junction V is shortened by 3 bases and J by 2 bases; bases outside the gene matches: 7.